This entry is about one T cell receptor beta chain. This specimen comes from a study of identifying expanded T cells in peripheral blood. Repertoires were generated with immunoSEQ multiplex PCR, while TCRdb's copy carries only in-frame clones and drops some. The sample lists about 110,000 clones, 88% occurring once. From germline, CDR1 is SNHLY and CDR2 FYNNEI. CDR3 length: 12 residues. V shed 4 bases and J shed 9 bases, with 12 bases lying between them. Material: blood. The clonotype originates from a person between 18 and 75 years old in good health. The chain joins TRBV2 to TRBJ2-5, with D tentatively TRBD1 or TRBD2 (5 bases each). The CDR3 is CASSGDPGAQYF. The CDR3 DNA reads TGTGCCAGCAGTGGGGACCCCGGGGCCCAGTACTTC.